Below are 18 T cell receptor beta chains sequenced from a single sample in a study of blood T cell repertoires in COVID-19 (TCRdb year 2020). Library prep was done by the immunoSEQ multiplex PCR assay. TCRdb stores this immuneACCESS table with in-frame sequences only. Part of the clones is absent; in the studies checked, under half of the shortfall reflects unresolved V genes, and no reason is known for the rest. Recorded for this sample are 300,000 to 400,000 clones; under 95% of them occurred a single time. The ten most abundant clones make up about 3.5% of the sample. The sequenced material came from peripheral blood. All receptors derive from a woman between 18 and 30 years old who had recovered from COVID-19.

The chain joins TRBV15 to TRBJ2-2; 9 bases are shared with TRBD2. J was trimmed by 1 base and V by 5 bases; bases with no gene match: 2. The CDR3 has 15 residues. Germline V gene sequence: CDR1 LNHNV, CDR2 YYDKDF (reference sequence). CDR3 sequence: CATSRAGGNTGELFF. The CDR3 nucleotides are TGTGCCACCAGCCGAGCGGGAGGGAACACCGGGGAGCTGTTTTTT.

This clone appeared once. The chain joins TRBV3-1 (or the pseudogene TRBV3-2) to TRBJ2-2; 8 positions agree with TRBD2. This CDR3 has 17 residues. Germline-derived CDR1 and CDR2 are LGHDT and YNNKEL (reference sequence). V was clipped by 4 bases and J by 7 bases; unmatched bases: 14. The CDR3 region is CASSLFAGPAGGGELFF. The CDR3 region has the DNA TGTGCCAGCAGCCTTTTCGCGGGACCCGCGGGGGGCGGGGAGCTGTTTTTT.

The rearrangement links TRBV6-1 to TRBJ2-3, with 7 bases lining up with TRBD2. This CDR3 is built from 16 residues. V shed 4 bases, J shed 7 bases, and the junction held 14 bases outside the gene matches. The germline V gene has CDR1 MNHNS and CDR2 SASEGT. CDR3 protein: CASSVSGNSGWNTQYF. CDR3 bases: TGTGCCAGCAGTGTTTCGGGTAATAGCGGGTGGAATACGCAGTATTTT.

This chain joins TRBV7-2 and TRBJ1-2; TRBD1 matches 8 bases. V was clipped by 5 bases and J by 6 bases; unmatched bases: 8. The germline V gene has CDR1 SGHTA and CDR2 FQGNSA. The CDR3 is made up of 14 amino acids. The CDR3 nucleotides are TGTGCCAGCAGCGTCTACCAGGGGGCGGATGGCTACACCTTC. Residues: CASSVYQGADGYTF. Drawing the rest from reference TRBV7-2 and TRBJ1-2, the complete variable domain is GAGVSQSPSNKVTEKGKDVELRCDPISGHTALYWYRQSLGQGLEFLIYFQGNSAPDKSGLPSDRFSAERTGGSVSTLTIQRTQQEDSAVYLCASSVYQGADGYTFGSGTRLTVV.

V is TRBV5-1 and J is TRBJ2-1; D is unclear. Trimming removed 2 bases from V and 7 bases from J, with 16 bases in between. Germline values: CDR1 SGHRS, CDR2 YFSETQ. CDR3 size: 15 residues. The DNA of the CDR3 is TGCGCCAGCAGCTTTCACGATCTAGATGTGAATGAGCAGTTCTTC. This sequence encodes CASSFHDLDVNEQFF. Based on the CDR3 plus reference TRBV5-1 and TRBJ2-1, the full variable domain is KAGVTQTPRYLIKTRGQQVTLSCSPISGHRSVSWYQQTPGQGLQFLFEYFSETQRNKGNFPGRFSGRQFSNSRSEMNVSTLELGDSALYLCASSFHDLDVNEQFFGPGTRLTVL.

This rearrangement joins TRBV27 to TRBJ2-2; the match to TRBD2 covers 8 bases. Per the germline V gene, CDR1 is MNHEY and CDR2 is SMNVEV (reference sequence). V was pared by 0 bases and J by 6 bases, with 12 bases of the junction left unmatched. The CDR3 is 18 residues long. CDR3 amino acids: CASSLSKGLAGDAGELFF. CDR3 coding DNA: TGTGCCAGCAGTTTATCGAAAGGCCTAGCGGGTGATGCCGGGGAGCTGTTTTTT.

The chain carries TRBV5-1 and TRBJ1-2; TRBD1 matches at 8 bases. Germline trimming cut 4 bases from V and 8 bases from J; bases unmatched to any gene: 7. This CDR3 comprises 13 residues. Germline assignment: CDR1 SGHRS and CDR2 YFSETQ. The DNA for the CDR3 is TGCGCCAGCAGCCCCGGACAGGGTCAAGGCTACACCTTC. As protein: CASSPGQGQGYTF. Filled out from reference TRBV5-1 and TRBJ1-2, the complete variable domain reads KAGVTQTPRYLIKTRGQQVTLSCSPISGHRSVSWYQQTPGQGLQFLFEYFSETQRNKGNFPGRFSGRQFSNSRSEMNVSTLELGDSALYLCASSPGQGQGYTFGSGTRLTVV.

The V and J genes are TRBV6-5 and TRBJ1-2; D is unclear. V was pared by 0 bases and J by 5 bases, with 16 bases between. This CDR3 has 16 amino acids. In germline, CDR1 is MNHEY, CDR2 SVGAGI. The CDR3 here is CASSYSYLPGNYGYTF. DNA of the CDR3: TGTGCCAGCAGTTACTCGTATCTACCAGGCAATTATGGCTACACCTTC.

The chain carries TRBV11-3 and TRBJ2-1, with a weak D call TRBD2 (7 bases). The germline V gene has CDR1 SGHNT and CDR2 YENEEA. The CDR3 loop spans 19 amino acids. Trimming stripped 1 base from V and 5 bases from J, with 24 bases between. The CDR3 loop is CASSLAGIGLGGPHNEQFF. CDR3 sequence (DNA): TGTGCCAGCAGCTTAGCGGGAATCGGACTCGGGGGGCCACACAATGAGCAGTTCTTC.

V usage is TRBV3-1 (or the pseudogene TRBV3-2) and J usage is TRBJ1-3, with D perhaps TRBD1 (5 bases). This CDR3 region has 16 residues. Trimming removed 4 bases at V and 0 bases at J, with 13 bases between. Germline assignment: CDR1 LGHDT and CDR2 YNNKEL (reference sequence). In DNA form, the CDR3 reads TGTGCCAGCAGCCGAGCGAGGGGACTCTCTGGAAACACCATATATTTT. It specifies CASSRARGLSGNTIYF.

Concerning this clone: The identical CDR3 is also encoded by other nucleotide sequences in the sample. The chain joins TRBV30 to TRBJ1-3; D is perhaps TRBD1 (5 bases). The CDR3 consists of 14 residues. Trimming pared 2 bases from V and 0 bases from J, leaving 8 bases between. Germline V gene lookup returns CDR1 GTSNPN and CDR2 SVGIG (reference sequence). The CDR3 here is CAWSTGLSGNTIYF. CDR3 nucleotides: TGTGCCTGGAGTACGGGACTCTCTGGAAACACCATATATTTT.

This chain uses TRBV27 with TRBJ2-3; D is unclear. The V gene's germline CDR1 is MNHEY and CDR2 SMNVEV (reference sequence). V was trimmed by 6 bases and J by 4 bases, leaving 14 bases between them. This CDR3 comprises 14 residues. The CDR3 loop reads CASSYYLTADTQYF. The DNA for the CDR3 is TGTGCCAGCAGCTACTACCTAACGGCAGATACGCAGTATTTT.

This chain links TRBV5-1 with TRBJ2-2; D unresolved. The V gene's germline CDR1 is SGHRS and CDR2 YFSETQ. The CDR3 runs 14 residues. The ends were cut back, 4 bases at V and 2 bases at J, with 9 bases in the middle. The CDR3 nucleotides are TGCGCCAGCAGCCTAGACTCAAACACCGGGGAGCTGTTTTTT. Residues: CASSLDSNTGELFF.

This chain links TRBV19 with TRBJ1-5; possible D gene TRBD1, 6 bases. CDR1 and CDR2 (germline): LNHDA, SQIVND (reference sequence). The V end lost 4 bases, the J end lost 1 base, and 11 bases lay between the germline ends. This CDR3 comprises 15 residues. This CDR3 reads CASSTRQGSNQPQHF. In DNA form, the CDR3 reads TGTGCCAGTAGTACCCGCCAGGGGAGCAATCAGCCCCAGCATTTT.

The chain joins TRBV19 to TRBJ2-3, with TRBD2 matching over 13 bases. Germline V gives CDR1 LNHDA, CDR2 SQIVND (reference sequence). The J segment lost 3 bases and the V segment lost 8 bases, leaving 5 bases of the junction unmatched. The CDR3 length is 15 residues. The CDR3: CASRTSGSLTDTQYF. CDR3 DNA: TGTGCCAGTCGGACTAGCGGGAGTCTAACAGATACGCAGTATTTT.

The chain recombines TRBV19 with TRBJ2-5, with 7 bases identical to TRBD1. The junction had 7 bases not matched to a gene; V was cut back by 5 bases and J by 1 base. CDR1 and CDR2 from the germline V gene are LNHDA and SQIVND (reference sequence). CDR3 length: 15 amino acids. CDR3 nucleotides: TGTGCCAGTAGTGGTAGACAGGGACCCCAAGAGACCCAGTACTTC. It is translated as CASSGRQGPQETQYF.

This sequence joins TRBV6-6 and TRBJ2-7; TRBD2 agrees at 7 bases. CDR1 is MNHNY and CDR2 is SVGAGI in the germline V gene (reference sequence). With V trimmed by 7 bases and J by 3 bases, 12 bases remained unmatched. The CDR3 loop spans 15 amino acids. CDR3 DNA: TGTGCCAGCAACCGAAGCGGGGAGTTGTACTACGAGCAGTACGTC. Protein: CASNRSGELYYEQYV.

The V gene is TRBV28, the J gene TRBJ2-1, with TRBD2 as a possible D gene (5 bases). This CDR3 is 15 amino acids long. The V gene lost 3 bases and the J gene lost 2 bases, with 11 bases spanning the gap. CDR1 is MDHEN and CDR2 is SYDVKM in the germline V gene. The CDR3 nucleotides are TGTGCCAGCAGTTTTCGGGAAAGGCCCTACAATGAGCAGTTCTTC. This encodes CASSFRERPYNEQFF.